The 8 T cell receptor beta chains below come from one sample, sequenced in a study of human T cells and chemical hapten exposure. The time point: patch test 1, 2 weeks after DPC sensitization. Specified treatment: therapeutic diphenylcyclopropenone sensitization with weekly scalp DPC. Via MiXCR, TCRdb re-called the RACE reads, giving one row per CDR3 protein. Here the sample spans about 380,000 distinct CDR3 sequences, about 4.8% being singletons. Here the sequenced sample was whole blood, taken in connection with sensitization to the hapten diphenylcyclopropenone (DPC). These receptors were collected from a woman aged 45 to 65 with alopecia areata. Some clones in this sample may be carry-over from other donors' samples.

At least ten counts were recorded for this clonotype. This chain connects TRBV12-3 or TRBV12-4 to TRBJ2-1; D could derive from TRBD1 or TRBD2 (5 bases each). V was pared by 7 bases and J by 5 bases, with 15 bases between. The CDR3 consists of 14 residues. Here the CDR3 DNA reads TGTGCCAGCAAGCCCCGGGGCCAAAACAATGAGCAGTTCTTC. Translation: CASKPRGQNNEQFF.

The chain uses TRBV20-1 and TRBJ2-3, with a possible D match to TRBD2 (6 bases). V shed 0 bases and J shed 1 base, with 11 bases lying between them. The CDR3 runs to 15 residues. Germline V CDR1 and CDR2: DFQATT, SNEGSKA (reference sequence). CDR3 DNA: TGCAGTGCTAGAGATCTAGCTAGCGGCACAGATACGCAGTATTTT. This translates into CSARDLASGTDTQYF.

The table lists this clonotype with a few counts. The chain joins TRBV7-2 to TRBJ2-3, with TRBD2 matching over 9 bases. V was pared by 1 base and J by 2 bases, with 7 bases of the junction left unmatched. Germline values: CDR1 SGHTA, CDR2 FQGNSA. The CDR3 is 17 residues long. In DNA, the CDR3 is TGTGCCAGCAGCTTAGGGCCCCTAGCGGGGTTCACAGATACGCAGTATTTT. Protein product: CASSLGPLAGFTDTQYF. Full variable domain (rest looked up from reference TRBV7-2 and TRBJ2-3): GAGVSQSPSNKVTEKGKDVELRCDPISGHTALYWYRQSLGQGLEFLIYFQGNSAPDKSGLPSDRFSAERTGGSVSTLTIQRTQQEDSAVYLCASSLGPLAGFTDTQYFGPGTRLTVL.

This clonotype was detected many times. The chain has TRBV6-6 and TRBJ2-3; the match to TRBD1 covers 9 bases. The CDR3 is 16 residues long. Unmatched junction bases numbered 7, after V lost 6 bases and J lost 0 bases. Germline loops: CDR1 MNHNY, CDR2 SVGAGI (reference sequence). The CDR3 DNA reads TGTGCCAGCAGGAATACAGGGGGCGAGAGCACAGATACGCAGTATTTT. It encodes CASRNTGGESTDTQYF.

This clonotype has at least ten counts. The genes are TRBV10-3 and TRBJ1-4, with 8 positions matching TRBD1. The CDR3 spans 14 residues. The V gene's germline CDR1 is ENHRY and CDR2 SYGVKD. With V trimmed by 2 bases and J by 7 bases, 3 bases remained unmatched. The CDR3 loop is CAISETTGGEKLFF. The CDR3 bases are TGTGCCATCAGTGAGACAACAGGGGGTGAAAAACTGTTTTTT.

This clonotype was observed a few times. This rearrangement joins TRBV7-9 to TRBJ2-3; a weak D match, TRBD1 (5 bases). This CDR3 contains 15 residues. The germline V gene has CDR1 SEHNR and CDR2 FQNEAQ (reference sequence). The ends were cut back, 0 bases at V and 2 bases at J, with 9 bases in the middle. CDR3 sequence: CASSLAGAYTDTQYF. The DNA for the CDR3 is TGTGCCAGCAGCTTAGCTGGGGCCTACACAGATACGCAGTATTTT.

This chain links TRBV11-2 with TRBJ1-5; D possibly corresponds to TRBD1 (6 bases). Germline assignment: CDR1 SGHAT and CDR2 FQNNGV. Trimming removed 4 bases at V and 7 bases at J, with 11 bases between. The CDR3 extends over 13 amino acids. The CDR3 coding sequence is TGTGCCAGCAGCTCGAACGGGGGCCAGCCCCAGCATTTT. Protein product: CASSSNGGQPQHF.

This clonotype was seen ten or more times. The chain is built from TRBV28 and TRBJ2-6; 7 bases map to TRBD1. Germline V gene sequence: CDR1 MDHEN, CDR2 SYDVKM. J gave up 3 bases and V 6 bases, and 8 bases lay outside the gene matches. The CDR3 has 16 residues. The CDR3 DNA reads as TGTGCCAGCAGCTCTGAGGGGGCGTATGGGGCCAACGTCCTGACTTTC. It translates to CASSSEGAYGANVLTF.